Listed below are T cell receptor beta chains from one sample, sequenced in a study of T cell changes during pregnancy in multiple sclerosis. The protocol was immunoSEQ multiplex PCR, while the TCRdb copy is restricted to in-frame clones and leaves out a portion. The profile covers fewer than 85,000 clones, with 85% to 95% appearing a single time and roughly 2.8% taken by the ten largest. The sequenced sample was peripheral blood, obtained in the third trimester of pregnancy. These receptors all stem from a female donor in good health, enrolled as a control in a pregnancy study. Each CDR3 is given with its conserved first and last residue. The order of the fields is J gene, V gene, clone size, D gene, CDR3 DNA, CDR3 protein. A D gene is named only where the DNA matches it firmly. Clone sizes are given selectively: once, few, many, or a class where the clone is expanded.

TRBJ2-1	TRBV7-9	-	-	TGTGCCAGCAGCTTAGCGCAGGGCGCCTTCTACAATGAGCAGTTCTTC	CASSLAQGAFYNEQFF
TRBJ2-7	TRBV5-4	-	TRBD2	TGTGCCAGCAGCGCCGAGGCGAGGCTAGCGGGGCCCTACGAGCAGTACTTC	CASSAEARLAGPYEQYF
TRBJ1-4	TRBV5-4	-	-	TGTGCCAGCAGCTGGGGCGGGGGAGGTGAAAAACTGTTTTTT	CASSWGGGGEKLFF
TRBJ2-1	TRBV10-3	-	-	TGTGCCATCAGTACCTACCAACACCTCTCGAGGAATGAGCAGTTCTTC	CAISTYQHLSRNEQFF
TRBJ2-1	TRBV6-1	-	-	TGTGCCAGCAGTGAATATCCGGATGAGCAGTTCTTC	CASSEYPDEQFF
TRBJ2-5	TRBV15	-	TRBD1	TGTGCCACCAGCAGCCCCAGGGGGCCTTCAGAAGAGACCCAGTACTTC	CATSSPRGPSEETQYF
TRBJ1-2	TRBV11-2	-	TRBD1	TGTGCCAGCAGCACGGGACAGGGTTACGGCTACACCTTC	CASSTGQGYGYTF
TRBJ2-5	TRBV4-2	-	-	TGTGCCAGCAGCCAAGGGGCGAGGGATTTGGAGACCCAGTACTTC	CASSQGARDLETQYF
TRBJ2-5	TRBV7-2	-	TRBD2	TGTGCCAGCAGCTTAGGAGGACTAGCGGGGGGAGGAGAGACCCAGTACTTC	CASSLGGLAGGGETQYF
TRBJ2-1	TRBV6-5	-	TRBD2	TGTGCCAGCATATCTAGCGGGGGGGCGAATGAGCAGTTCTTC	CASISSGGANEQFF
TRBJ1-2	TRBV7-2	-	-	TGTGCCAGCAGCTTATTAGGGGAAGGCTACACCTTC	CASSLLGEGYTF
TRBJ2-1	TRBV11-1	-	TRBD2	TGTGCCAGCAGTTCCGGGCGGGAGAGTAATGAGCAGTTCTTC	CASSSGRESNEQFF
TRBJ2-3	TRBV19	-	TRBD1	TGTGCCAGTAGTGCAAGACAGGGGGCTTCGGATACGCAGTATTTT	CASSARQGASDTQYF
TRBJ2-3	TRBV5-1	-	-	TGCGCCAGCAGCTTGGGCGGAGGCACAGATACGCAGTATTTT	CASSLGGGTDTQYF
TRBJ2-7	TRBV6-4	-	-	TGTGCCAGCAGAACCGGGACACCCTCCTACGAGCAGTACTTC	CASRTGTPSYEQYF
TRBJ2-3	TRBV4-1	-	-	TGCGCCAGCAGCCAGTTAGCGGTAAGCACAGATACGCAGTATTTT	CASSQLAVSTDTQYF
TRBJ1-5	TRBV15	once	-	TGTGCCACCAGCAGAGTGTTTGGAGAACCCAATCAGCCCCAGCATTTT	CATSRVFGEPNQPQHF
TRBJ2-2	TRBV4-2	-	-	TGTGCCAGCAGCCAAGATGCGTCTCCGAACACCGGGGAGCTGTTTTTT	CASSQDASPNTGELFF
TRBJ2-7	TRBV5-4	-	-	TGTGCCAGCAGCTTGGGGGGCGGAAGCTCCTACGAGCAGTACTTC	CASSLGGGSSYEQYF
TRBJ2-6	TRBV19	-	-	TGTGCCAGTAGTAGGCAGGAGGGGTCTGGGGCCAACGTCCTGACTTTC	CASSRQEGSGANVLTF
TRBJ2-2	TRBV14	-	TRBD2	TGTGCCAGCAGCCTACCGGGACTAGCGGGGAACACCGGGGAGCTGTTTTTT	CASSLPGLAGNTGELFF
TRBJ2-1	TRBV5-1	-	TRBD2	TGCGCCAGCAGCAATCTAGCGGTCTCCTACAATGAGCAGTTCTTC	CASSNLAVSYNEQFF
TRBJ2-7	TRBV11-2	-	-	TGTGCCAGCAGCTTGGCCACCTACGAGCAGTACTTC	CASSLATYEQYF
TRBJ2-1	TRBV7-8	-	-	TGTGCCAGCAGCTGGAGGACCGGGGTGAACAATGAGCAGTTCTTC	CASSWRTGVNNEQFF
TRBJ2-2	TRBV7-9	-	TRBD1	TGTGCCAGCAGCACGCGGGGACAGGGGACGTTTACCGGGGAGCTGTTTTTT	CASSTRGQGTFTGELFF
TRBJ2-7	TRBV18	-	-	TGTGCCAGCTCACCCCCGGGAGCCTTCGGCGAGCAGTACTTC	CASSPPGAFGEQYF
TRBJ1-1	TRBV7-9	-	TRBD1	TGTGCCAGCAGCCAAGCAGGGGGCTACACTGAAGCTTTCTTT	CASSQAGGYTEAFF
TRBJ1-4	TRBV25-1	-	-	TGTGCCAGCGGGAGCATAACTAATGAAAAACTGTTTTTT	CASGSITNEKLFF
TRBJ2-1	TRBV5-1	-	TRBD2	TGCGCCAGCAGCTCGGGACTAGCGGGAGAAGATGAGCAGTTCTTC	CASSSGLAGEDEQFF
TRBJ2-1	TRBV7-2	-	TRBD2	TGTGCCAGCAGCCCTTCAGCGGGGCGCTACAATGAGCAGTTCTTC	CASSPSAGRYNEQFF
TRBJ1-5	TRBV28	once	-	TGTGCCAGCACCCGGCGGGGGGTTCAGCCCCAGCATTTT	CASTRRGVQPQHF
TRBJ1-2	TRBV5-4	-	-	TGTGCCAGCAGCCCGGGGGGCGGCGGCTACACCTTC	CASSPGGGGYTF
TRBJ2-5	TRBV18	once	TRBD2	TGTGCCAGCTCACCTGGGAGCGGGGGAGAGACCCAGTACTTC	CASSPGSGGETQYF
TRBJ2-6	TRBV5-1	once	-	TGCGCCAGCAGCTTGGGCCGGGTTTTTTCTGGGGCCAACGTCCTGACTTTC	CASSLGRVFSGANVLTF
TRBJ2-7	TRBV4-2	-	TRBD2	TGTGCCAGCAGCCAAGTGGTAGCGGGGAGGGACTACGAGCAGTACTTC	CASSQVVAGRDYEQYF
TRBJ1-1	TRBV6-6	-	-	TGTGCCAGCAGGATCCTTGGGAGGGGGGACACTGAAGCTTTCTTT	CASRILGRGDTEAFF
TRBJ2-2	TRBV29-1	-	TRBD2	TGCAGCGTTGAAGGATTCGAGGGAGGGAAGGCCGGGGAGCTGTTTTTT	CSVEGFEGGKAGELFF
TRBJ2-5	TRBV29-1	-	TRBD2	TGCAGCGTTGAAGGAGGGAGGGCCTTGGGAGAGACCCAGTACTTC	CSVEGGRALGETQYF
TRBJ1-2	TRBV28	-	-	TGTGCCGTCCCAGGACTTACTAACTATGGCTACACCTTC	CAVPGLTNYGYTF
TRBJ1-3	TRBV19	-	-	TGTGCCAGTAGTATCGCCGCAGTGGGAAACACCATATATTTT	CASSIAAVGNTIYF
TRBJ2-3	TRBV18	-	TRBD2	TGTGCCAGCTCACCACGGGAGGGCGCCGGCACAGATACGCAGTATTTT	CASSPREGAGTDTQYF
TRBJ2-7	TRBV6-6	-	TRBD2	TGTGCCAGCAGTTACGCCCCTCTGGCGGGAGGGAACGAGCAGTACTTC	CASSYAPLAGGNEQYF
TRBJ1-1	TRBV9	-	TRBD1	TGTGCCAGCAGCGTTGTCCAGGGGGACACTGAAGCTTTCTTT	CASSVVQGDTEAFF
TRBJ2-2	TRBV7-9	-	-	TGTGCCAGCAGCCCACAGGGAACCTCCACCGGGGAGCTGTTTTTT	CASSPQGTSTGELFF
TRBJ1-3	TRBV5-1	-	TRBD1	TGCGCCAGCAGCTTGGGCTTCGACAGGGAGACAGGAAACACCATATATTTT	CASSLGFDRETGNTIYF
TRBJ2-5	TRBV19	-	TRBD2	TGTGCCAGTAGTATAGGGGGACTAGCGGGAGAGACCCAGTACTTC	CASSIGGLAGETQYF
TRBJ2-3	TRBV15	-	-	TGTGCCACCAGCACGGGACTGTCTGATACGCAGTATTTT	CATSTGLSDTQYF
TRBJ2-7	TRBV6-5	few	-	TGTGCCAGCAGGGGGACTGACAGCCGCTCCTACGAGCAGTACTTC	CASRGTDSRSYEQYF
TRBJ1-4	TRBV19	-	-	TGTGCCAGTAGTATAAAGAGGGGGAAGTCTGAAAAACTGTTTTTT	CASSIKRGKSEKLFF
TRBJ2-3	TRBV5-1	-	TRBD2	TGCGCCAGCAGCTGGGGTAGCGGGAGAGCAGATACGCAGTATTTT	CASSWGSGRADTQYF
TRBJ2-2	TRBV7-7	once	-	TGTGCTAGCAGCCCTCGAGGGGGGGCAGGCGGGGAGCTGTTTTTT	CASSPRGGAGGELFF
TRBJ2-5	TRBV6-6	-	-	TGTGCCAGCAGTTACTCGATAGGCTCAGGGAAGGAGACCCAGTACTTC	CASSYSIGSGKETQYF
TRBJ2-1	TRBV9	once	-	TGTGCCAGCAGCGTAGCTGAGAGTGAGCAGTTCTTC	CASSVAESEQFF
TRBJ2-7	TRBV10-3	-	TRBD2	TGTGCCATCAGTGAGCGCGGGAGTAACGAGCAGTACTTC	CAISERGSNEQYF